Listed here are 18 T cell receptor beta chains from one sample, sequenced in a study of a mutant IDH1 vaccine in newly diagnosed glioma. These receptors have no known antigen. Stated time point: week 23, last vaccination. The investigators gave 300 ug of mutant IDH1 20-mer peptide in each vaccine dose, together with topical imiquimod. Produced via immunoSEQ multiplex PCR; TCRdb's table is partial and in-frame only. This sample has tens of thousands of clones, with roughly 80% found just once. Specimen: PBMCs, collected from a glioma patient whose treatment included an IDH1 peptide vaccine. The origin of the receptors is a man aged 40-49 years with glioma.

The chain's CDR3 is CASSEAGLGYTF. The CDR3 DNA reads TGTGCCAGCAGTGAAGCAGGGTTGGGCTACACCTTC. This chain joins TRBV6-1 and TRBJ1-2; the D is unclear. Germline CDR1 reads MNHNS; CDR2 reads SASEGT. The CDR3 is 12 residues long. The V end was cut by 0 bases, the J end by 8 bases, with 7 bases between.

The genes are TRBV10-2 and TRBJ1-6, with D maybe TRBD1 (6 bases). V was clipped by 6 bases and J by 4 bases, with 13 bases between them. Germline V gene lookup returns CDR1 WSHSY and CDR2 SAAADI. The CDR3 spans 15 residues. The CDR3 protein is CASRQPGHYNSPLHF. DNA for the CDR3: TGCGCCAGCAGGCAACCGGGACATTATAATTCACCCCTCCACTTT.

The CDR3: CASSLTPIGTSTHEQYF. The CDR3 DNA sequence: TGTGCCAGCAGCTTAACTCCCATCGGGACTAGCACCCACGAGCAGTACTTC. The genes are TRBV7-9 and TRBJ2-7; 9 positions match TRBD2. Germline assignment: CDR1 SEHNR and CDR2 FQNEAQ (reference sequence). The CDR3 runs to 17 residues. The V segment lost 2 bases and the J segment 5 bases; nucleotides outside the gene matches: 13.

V and J are TRBV6-5 and TRBJ1-5, with a possible D match to TRBD1 (5 bases). V was cut by 0 bases and J by 3 bases, with 9 bases left in between. The CDR3 spans 15 residues. Germline V gene data show CDR1 as MNHEY and CDR2 as SVGAGI. CDR3 sequence: CASSYSSRVNQPQHF. CDR3 in DNA: TGTGCCAGCAGTTACTCGTCCAGGGTCAATCAGCCCCAGCATTTT.

This chain uses TRBV14 with TRBJ1-2; TRBD1 might be the D (5 bases). Between the trimmed V and J ends, which lost 1 base and 8 bases, there was a span of 11 bases. The CDR3 loop spans 13 amino acids. The germline V gene encodes CDR1 SGHDN and CDR2 FVKESK. For the CDR3, the DNA is TGTGCCAGCAGCCAAGGATTGGGACGGGGCTACACCTTC. Protein sequence: CASSQGLGRGYTF.

J is TRBJ2-5 and V is TRBV11-3, with D tentatively TRBD1 (5 bases). CDR1 and CDR2 (germline): SGHNT, YENEEA. This CDR3 is built from 13 residues. Trimming stripped 4 bases from V and 5 bases from J, with 11 bases between. CDR3 in DNA: TGTGCCAGCAGCTCTGAGGCAGGGGAGACCCAGTACTTC. Translation: CASSSEAGETQYF.

This chain joins TRBV2 and TRBJ2-4, with D unclear. This CDR3 has 15 residues. Germline V gene lookup returns CDR1 SNHLY and CDR2 FYNNEI. Trimming removed 3 bases from V and 0 bases from J, with 9 bases in between. DNA for the CDR3: TGTGCCAGCAGTGAGGAGTCTTTAGCCAAAAACATTCAGTACTTC. It specifies CASSEESLAKNIQYF. The variable domain in full, completed from reference TRBV2 and TRBJ2-4, reads EPEVTQTPSHQVTQMGQEVILRCVPISNHLYFYWYRQILGQKVEFLVSFYNNEISEKSEIFDDQFSVERPDGSNFTLKIRSTKLEDSAMYFCASSEESLAKNIQYFGAGTRLSVL.

The gene calls are TRBV5-6 and TRBJ1-4; 7 bases fit TRBD1. The CDR3 loop spans 14 amino acids. CDR1 and CDR2 (germline): SGHDT, YYEEEE. Losses at the gene ends were 7 bases for V and 3 bases for J; bases not matched to a gene: 6. The CDR3 loop reads CASFNRGANEKLFF. The CDR3 DNA follows: TGTGCCAGCTTCAACAGGGGAGCTAATGAAAAACTGTTTTTT. The complete variable domain, with remaining parts taken from reference TRBV5-6 and TRBJ1-4, reads DAGVTQSPTHLIKTRGQQVTLRCSPKSGHDTVSWYQQALGQGPQFIFQYYEEEERQRGNFPDRFSGHQFPNYSSELNVNALLLGDSALYLCASFNRGANEKLFFGSGTQLSVL.

V usage is TRBV19 and J usage is TRBJ2-5; TRBD1 agrees at 8 bases. The end of the DNA aligns better with TRBJ2-7, so the J call may be wrong. This CDR3 has 15 residues. Germline assignment: CDR1 LNHDA and CDR2 SQIVND (reference sequence). CDR3 in DNA: TGTGCCAGTAGTTTGCCGGACAGGGCCATCTACGAGCAGTACTTC. It is translated as CASSLPDRAIYEQYF.

The V and J genes are TRBV6-5 and TRBJ2-7; a weak D match, TRBD1 (6 bases). Germline CDR1 MNHEY, CDR2 SVGAGI. Trimming pared 6 bases from V and 5 bases from J, leaving 20 bases between. The CDR3 consists of 15 residues. CDR3 bases: TGTGCCAGCAGGATTCGAAACAGGGCCCTCCACGAGCAGTACTTC. This gives the protein CASRIRNRALHEQYF.

CDR3 nucleotides: TGTGCCAGCAGCTTAGGAGGGGGTTCCTACAATGAGCAGTTCTTC. Protein product: CASSLGGGSYNEQFF. The chain combines TRBV7-9 with TRBJ2-1; D is possibly TRBD1 (6 bases). The V end was cut by 1 base, the J end by 1 base, with 8 bases between. Germline V gene sequence: CDR1 SEHNR, CDR2 FQNEAQ (reference sequence). The CDR3 totals 15 residues.

The CDR3 here is CASVLGLTNTEAFF. The CDR3 coding sequence is TGTGCCAGCGTGTTGGGACTAACGAACACTGAAGCTTTCTTT. The chain links TRBV5-8 to TRBJ1-1; tentatively, D is TRBD1 (5 bases). Trimming removed 7 bases from V and 1 base from J, with 14 bases in between. The germline CDR1 and CDR2 sequences are SGHTS and YDEGEE. The CDR3 is made up of 14 amino acids.

The chain carries TRBV4-2 and TRBJ2-2; D not resolved. The CDR3 runs 15 residues. Trimming stripped 0 bases from V and 7 bases from J, with 12 bases between. Germline V gives CDR1 LGHNA, CDR2 YNFKEQ. This chain's CDR3 is CASSQEAWESGELFF. The DNA for the CDR3 is TGTGCCAGCAGCCAAGAAGCCTGGGAAAGCGGGGAGCTGTTTTTT.

This clone was recorded only once. The rearrangement links TRBV15 to TRBJ2-1; no firm D call. Germline CDR1 reads LNHNV; CDR2 reads YYDKDF (reference sequence). Trimming shortened V by 3 bases and J by 4 bases, and 4 bases separated the two germline ends. The CDR3 length is 12 residues. CDR3 DNA sequence: TGTGCCACCAGCAGGGCTTACAATGAGCAGTTCTTC. Amino acids: CATSRAYNEQFF.

J is TRBJ2-4 and V is TRBV13; D unresolved. The germline V gene has CDR1 PRHDT and CDR2 FYEKMQ (reference sequence). CDR3 length equals 14 residues. V was trimmed by 2 bases and J by 3 bases, leaving 8 bases between them. The CDR3 DNA is TGTGCCAGCAGCTTAAAGTGGGGCAAAAACATTCAGTACTTC. This translates into CASSLKWGKNIQYF.

V gene TRBV2 combines with J gene TRBJ1-1; D remains ambiguous. Trimming left V 4 bases short and J 0 bases short, with 9 bases between. From germline, CDR1 is SNHLY and CDR2 FYNNEI. This CDR3 comprises 14 residues. The CDR3 DNA is TGTGCCAGCAGTGGTGAGCATATGAACACTGAAGCTTTCTTT. Translating it yields CASSGEHMNTEAFF.

The gene calls are TRBV6-5 and TRBJ2-7, with D possibly TRBD1 on 6 matching bases. V lost 6 bases and J 0 bases, leaving 15 bases between the germline ends. The CDR3 contains 15 residues. Germline V gene data show CDR1 as MNHEY and CDR2 as SVGAGI. The CDR3 DNA is TGTGCCAGCAGGCCTACAGGGTCTAGCTCCTACGAGCAGTACTTC. It is translated as CASRPTGSSSYEQYF.

This clone was observed once. CDR3 region: CASSSELAGGNEQFF. The CDR3 DNA is TGTGCCAGTAGTAGCGAACTAGCGGGGGGGAATGAGCAGTTCTTC. The chain couples TRBV19 to TRBJ2-1, with 13 bases aligning to TRBD2. The CDR3 sequence is 15 residues long. V lost 4 bases to trimming and J lost 7 bases; unmatched junction nucleotides: 4. The germline V gene encodes CDR1 LNHDA and CDR2 SQIVND (reference sequence).